This note documents a single TCR beta chain sequence. Assignment of participants to cohorts was predicated upon participant-reported clinical history. This CDR3 spans 12 amino acids. The V and J ends lost 6 bases and 6 bases, in that order; junction bases with no gene match: 2. Germline V gives CDR1 LGHDT, CDR2 YNNKEL (reference sequence). Only in-frame clones appear in the TCRdb table, and some are missing; sequencing was by immunoSEQ multiplex PCR. Seen here are about 400,000 clones, 70% to 90% observed once, and the top ten hold nearly 2%. This record comes from a study of blood T cell repertoires in COVID-19. For the study at large: From the United States, Italy and Spain came samples of acute and convalescent COVID-19. The cDNA or gDNA used as material had been derived from T cells, B-cell-depleted T cells, or PBMCs.

The sequence derives from a woman between 18 and 30 years old with acute COVID-19. This sequence joins TRBV3-1 (or the pseudogene TRBV3-2) and TRBJ2-3; TRBD1 agrees at 8 bases. Sequencing was done on a sample of PBMCs or T cells enriched from blood (not recorded which). The CDR3 DNA reads TGTGCCAGCAGACAGGGGGTGGATACGCAGTATTTT. Amino acids: CASRQGVDTQYF.